The text below deals with one T cell receptor (beta chain). Its antigen remains unidentified. The record has no base qualities; no much larger clone is one base away. CDR1 and CDR2, per the germline V gene, are LGHNA and YNFKEQ. V and J lose 0 bases and 4 bases, and a span of 9 bases separates them. The CDR3 covers 14 residues, taking in both the cysteine and the phenylalanine. Only CDR3 DNA is held: 42 bases, read in frame from base 1. This record comes from a study of OX40 agonist ivuxolimab in advanced cancers. For context, the study as a whole: Ivuxolimab was a fully human IgG2 agonistic monoclonal antibody targeting the costimulatory receptor OX40 (CD134). Of the 50 to 55 dose-escalation patients, hepatocellular carcinoma was present in around 20, melanoma in roughly 15, renal cell carcinoma in 9 and head and neck cancer in 9. Partial responses occurred in three dose-escalation patients, of whom one had hepatocellular carcinoma and two had cutaneous melanoma. Intravenous ivuxolimab was administered to patients every 2 weeks at six dose levels: 0.01, 0.1, 0.3, 1.5, 3 and 10 mg/kg. The dose-escalation cohort was around 83% male with a mean age of approximately 59 years, ranging from roughly 23 to 90. The point of sequencing TCRbeta in the periphery was to test whether ivuxolimab changed TCR sequence diversity and drove clonal T-cell expansion. Patients were allowed to have had prior anti-PD-1, anti-PD-L1 or anti-CTLA-4 therapy, and around 40% of the dose-escalation patients had previously received checkpoint inhibitors. The monotherapy dose-escalation portion (N ≈ 50 patients) of the phase I ivuxolimab trial is reported in the paper.

For sequencing of the TCRbeta CDR3 region, genomic DNA was extracted from the sorted cells. The immunoSEQ Assay was used for sequencing of TCRbeta CDR3 regions. In TCRdb, the immuneACCESS table is reduced to in-frame sequences with V and J assigned. These tables do not hold every clone; where another copy was compared, an unresolved V gene accounts for under half, and the others remain unexplained. The sample yields 77,000 or so clones; approximately 90% were counted once. The top ten clonotypes cover around 0.39% of the sample. Patients with autoimmune disease history or receiving systemic immunosuppression were excluded from the trial. Peripheral blood for TCR sequencing was collected from all dose cohorts at baseline, on cycle 4 day 1, and on cycle 7 day 1. Samples came from an open-label, multicenter, first-in-human phase I dose-escalation trial of ivuxolimab. Adults with locally advanced or metastatic melanoma, renal cell carcinoma, hepatocellular carcinoma or head and neck squamous cell carcinoma were enrolled in the trial. Before TCR sequencing, CD4+ and CD8+ T cells were separately sorted from peripheral blood.

Results and caveats for the whole study, not just this receptor: Low levels of normalized T-cell clonal expansion were also seen in some patients who did not respond. On average, CD8+ T cells showed more expanded clones than CD4+ T cells after ivuxolimab. At doses of 0.1 to 3.0 mg/kg, clonal expansion of both CD4+ and CD8+ T cells in blood was seen between baseline and week 6. The antigen specificity of the peripheral T cells that underwent clonal expansion was not determined. In the 0.1-3.0 mg/kg groups, partial responders were among the patients with the lowest normalized peripheral clonal expansion, particularly in CD8+ T cells.

Here the sequenced sample was CD4+ or CD8+ T cells sorted from blood, taken in a trial of the OX40 agonist ivuxolimab. The chain is encoded by TRBV4-2 joined to TRBJ1-1; too little of a D gene remains to name it. The clonotype was recovered from an adult with an advanced solid tumor such as melanoma, head and neck, liver or kidney cancer. The CDR3 sequence is CASSQDVDRTEAFF. The bases read TGTGCCAGCAGCCAAGATGTGGATCGCACTGAAGCTTTCTTT.